The T cell receptor (beta chain) described here comes from a study of memory CD4+ T cells and cytomegalovirus serostatus. Study-level information: Of the healthy Belgian adults, roughly ten were CMV seropositive and 20 to 30 seronegative. Whole-study results and caveats: The CMV-associated TCR signature appears largely within the CD4+ memory repertoire.

A note on this clone: Its specificity is not known.

Source study methods: Out-of-frame sequences were removed, leaving around 2.2 million distinct TCRbeta sequences. Sequencing was performed with immunoSEQ multiplex PCR; in TCRdb, only in-frame clones are kept and a portion is missing. V and J calls plus clone size are reproduced from that table; the DNA served to infer D and trimming. The profile covers some 52,000 clones, with around four fifths appearing a single time and about 1.4% taken by the ten largest. Single viable CD3+CD4+CD8-CD45RO+ cells were sorted as the memory CD4+ T cells. Germline trimming cut 6 bases from V and 2 bases from J; bases unmatched to any gene: 2. The CDR3 is made up of 13 amino acids. CDR1 and CDR2 from the germline V gene are MNHEY and SVGAGI.

The sequence was collected from an adult in good health and CMV-seropositive. Material for sequencing was memory CD4+ T cells from blood. The rearrangement links TRBV6-5 to TRBJ2-3; 7 positions match TRBD2. The CDR3 DNA sequence: TGTGCCAGCAGCAGGGACTACACAGATACGCAGTATTTT. It codes for CASSRDYTDTQYF.